This T cell receptor (beta chain) emerged from a study of T cells in Graves' hyperthyroidism and ophthalmopathy. This clonotype was detected a few times. Using RNA transcripts as the source, TCR beta CDR3 regions were amplified. Researchers ran a first-round RT-PCR on the TCR CDR3 using the HTBI primer set. TCRdb re-analysed the multiplex PCR reads in MiXCR, keeping a single row per CDR3 protein. In the table there are about 740,000 distinct CDR3 sequences, roughly 15% of which are singletons. The CDR3 extends over 11 amino acids. CDR1 and CDR2 (germline): LNHDA, SQIVND (reference sequence). V was cut by 4 bases and J by 8 bases, with 8 bases left in between.

What was sequenced was blood. V and J are TRBV19 and TRBJ1-1; D might be TRBD1 (5 bases). The clonotype was recovered from a woman aged 18-29 years with Graves' hyperthyroidism. The chain's CDR3 is CASSSTGEAFF. The CDR3 nucleotides are TGTGCCAGTAGTAGTACAGGCGAAGCTTTCTTT.